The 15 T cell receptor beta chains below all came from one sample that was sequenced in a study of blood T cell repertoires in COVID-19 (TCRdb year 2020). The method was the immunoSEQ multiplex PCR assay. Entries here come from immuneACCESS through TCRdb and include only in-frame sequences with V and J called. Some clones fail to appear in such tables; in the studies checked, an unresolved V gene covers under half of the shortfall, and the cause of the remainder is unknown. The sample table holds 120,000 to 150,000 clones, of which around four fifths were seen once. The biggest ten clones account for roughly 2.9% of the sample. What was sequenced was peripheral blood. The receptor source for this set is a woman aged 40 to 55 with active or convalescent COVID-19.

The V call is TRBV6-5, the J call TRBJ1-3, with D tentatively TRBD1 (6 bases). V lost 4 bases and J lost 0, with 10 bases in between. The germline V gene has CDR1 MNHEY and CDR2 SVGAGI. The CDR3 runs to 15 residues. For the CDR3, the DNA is TGTGCCAGCAGTTCGACAGGTTCCTCTGGAAACACCATATATTTT. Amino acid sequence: CASSSTGSSGNTIYF.

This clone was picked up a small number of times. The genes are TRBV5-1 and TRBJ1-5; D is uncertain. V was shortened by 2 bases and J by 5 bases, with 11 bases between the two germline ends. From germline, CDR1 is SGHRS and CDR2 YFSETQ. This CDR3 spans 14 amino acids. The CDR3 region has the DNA TGCGCCAGCAGCTTACGGCCGGAGTATCAGCCCCAGCATTTT. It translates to CASSLRPEYQPQHF. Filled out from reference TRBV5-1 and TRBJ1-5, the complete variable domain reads KAGVTQTPRYLIKTRGQQVTLSCSPISGHRSVSWYQQTPGQGLQFLFEYFSETQRNKGNFPGRFSGRQFSNSRSEMNVSTLELGDSALYLCASSLRPEYQPQHFGDGTRLSIL.

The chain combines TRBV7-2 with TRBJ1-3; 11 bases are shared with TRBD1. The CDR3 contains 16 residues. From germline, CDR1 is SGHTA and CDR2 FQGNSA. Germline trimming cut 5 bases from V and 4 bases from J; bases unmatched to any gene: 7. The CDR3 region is CASSTGQGAGGNTIYF. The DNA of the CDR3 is TGTGCCAGCAGCACAGGACAGGGGGCAGGCGGAAACACCATATATTTT.

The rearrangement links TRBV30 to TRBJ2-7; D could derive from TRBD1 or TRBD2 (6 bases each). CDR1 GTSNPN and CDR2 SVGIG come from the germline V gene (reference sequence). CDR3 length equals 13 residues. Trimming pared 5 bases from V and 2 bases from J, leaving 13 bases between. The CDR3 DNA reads TGTGCCTGGGCGGGACAATGGACCTACGAGCAGTACTTC. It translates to CAWAGQWTYEQYF.

The CDR3: CASGPPGQGAVGELFF. CDR3 DNA sequence: TGCGCCAGCGGTCCGCCGGGACAGGGGGCGGTCGGGGAGCTGTTTTTT. The chain couples TRBV10-2 to TRBJ2-2; 12 bases fit TRBD1. The CDR3 covers 16 residues. V gave up 8 bases and J gave up 7 bases; unmatched junction bases: 11. CDR1 is WSHSY and CDR2 is SAAADI in the germline V gene.

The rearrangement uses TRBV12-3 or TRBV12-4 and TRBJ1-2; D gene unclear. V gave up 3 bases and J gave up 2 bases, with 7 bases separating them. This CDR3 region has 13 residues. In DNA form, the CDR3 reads TGTGCCAGCAGTTTTGGGCCGAACTATGGCTACACCTTC. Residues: CASSFGPNYGYTF.

The CDR3 sequence is CASSPGGRRETQYF. CDR3 nucleotides: TGTGCCAGCAGTCCGGGGGGGAGGCGAGAGACCCAGTACTTC. This chain joins TRBV28 and TRBJ2-5, with TRBD2 matching over 8 bases. J lost 4 bases, V lost 5 bases, and 6 bases had no gene match. The CDR3 covers 14 residues. Per the germline V gene, CDR1 is MDHEN and CDR2 is SYDVKM.

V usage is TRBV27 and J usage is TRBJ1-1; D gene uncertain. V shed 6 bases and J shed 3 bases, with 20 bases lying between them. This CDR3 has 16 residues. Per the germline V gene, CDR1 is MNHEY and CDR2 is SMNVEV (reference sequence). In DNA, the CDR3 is TGTGCCAGCAGCCCTTCAACGAGGAGGCGGGACACTGAAGCTTTCTTT. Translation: CASSPSTRRRDTEAFF.

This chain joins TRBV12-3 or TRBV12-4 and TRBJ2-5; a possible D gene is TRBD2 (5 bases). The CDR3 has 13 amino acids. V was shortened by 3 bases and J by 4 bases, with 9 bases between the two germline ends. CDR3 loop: CASSFFAGETQYF. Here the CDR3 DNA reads TGTGCCAGCAGTTTTTTTGCGGGAGAGACCCAGTACTTC.

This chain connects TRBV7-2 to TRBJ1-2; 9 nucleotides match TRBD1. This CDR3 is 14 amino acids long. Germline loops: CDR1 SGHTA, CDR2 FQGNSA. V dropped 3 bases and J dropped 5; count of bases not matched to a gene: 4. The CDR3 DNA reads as TGTGCCAGCAGCTTCGGACAGGGGAAATATGGCTACACCTTC. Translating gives CASSFGQGKYGYTF.

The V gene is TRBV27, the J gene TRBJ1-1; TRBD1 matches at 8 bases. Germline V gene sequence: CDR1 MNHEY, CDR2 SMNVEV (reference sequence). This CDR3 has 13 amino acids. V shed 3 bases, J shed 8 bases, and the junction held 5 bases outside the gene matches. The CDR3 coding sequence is TGTGCCAGCAGTTTTTCAGGGGGCGCGGAAGCTTTCTTT. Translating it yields CASSFSGGAEAFF.

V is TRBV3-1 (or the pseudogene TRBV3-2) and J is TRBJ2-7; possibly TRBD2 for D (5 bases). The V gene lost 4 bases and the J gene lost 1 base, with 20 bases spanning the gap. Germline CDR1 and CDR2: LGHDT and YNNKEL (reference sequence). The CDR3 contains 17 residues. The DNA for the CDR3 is TGTGCCAGCAGCCCCAGATATACGAGGGCCGGGTCCTACGAGCAGTACTTC. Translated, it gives CASSPRYTRAGSYEQYF.

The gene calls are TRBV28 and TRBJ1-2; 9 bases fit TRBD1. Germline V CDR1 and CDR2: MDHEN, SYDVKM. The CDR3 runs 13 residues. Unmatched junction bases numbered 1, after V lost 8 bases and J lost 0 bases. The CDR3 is CASWDRANYGYTF. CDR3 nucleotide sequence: TGTGCCAGCTGGGACAGGGCTAACTATGGCTACACCTTC.

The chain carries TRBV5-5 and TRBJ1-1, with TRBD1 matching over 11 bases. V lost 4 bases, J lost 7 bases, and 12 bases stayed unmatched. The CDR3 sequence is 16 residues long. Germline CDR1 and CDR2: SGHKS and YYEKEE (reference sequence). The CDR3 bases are TGTGCCAGCAGCCCCCTCACCGGGACAGGGGGTAGTGAAGCTTTCTTT. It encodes CASSPLTGTGGSEAFF. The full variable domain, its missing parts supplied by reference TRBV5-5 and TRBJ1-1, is DAGVTQSPTHLIKTRGQQVTLRCSPISGHKSVSWYQQVLGQGPQFIFQYYEKEERGRGNFPDRFSARQFPNYSSELNVNALLLGDSALYLCASSPLTGTGGSEAFFGQGTRLTVV.

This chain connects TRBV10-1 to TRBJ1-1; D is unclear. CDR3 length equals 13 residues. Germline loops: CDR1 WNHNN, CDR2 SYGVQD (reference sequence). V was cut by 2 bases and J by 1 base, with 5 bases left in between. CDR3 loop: CASSERGNTEAFF. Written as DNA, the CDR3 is TGCGCCAGCAGTGAGCGGGGGAACACTGAAGCTTTCTTT.